One and the same sample provided the 4 T cell receptor beta chains below, sequenced in a study of T-cell reconstitution after alpha-beta-depleted transplantation in children. TCRbeta library construction was performed incorporating unique molecular identifiers. TCRdb fed the PCR reads into MiXCR, producing one record per CDR3 protein. The data show around 450,000 distinct CDR3 sequences, with roughly a tenth seen just once and roughly 2% held by the top ten. The starting material was PBMCs, obtained before TCRalphabeta/CD19-depleted stem cell transplant. Receptors originate from a child under 10 years old with inherited bone marrow failure, due to receive a stem cell transplant.

The table lists this clonotype with many counts. The chain carries TRBV28 and TRBJ2-2; D gene uncertain. The V and J ends lost 6 bases and 7 bases respectively, with 9 bases between them. In germline, CDR1 is MDHEN, CDR2 SYDVKM. The CDR3 is made up of 12 amino acids. CDR3 protein: CASSTYGGELFF. The CDR3 bases are TGTGCCAGCAGCACCTACGGCGGGGAGCTGTTTTTT. The variable domain in full, completed from reference TRBV28 and TRBJ2-2, reads DVKVTQSSRYLVKRTGEKVFLECVQDMDHENMFWYRQDPGLGLRLIYFSYDVKMKEKGDIPEGYSVSREKKERFSLILESASTNQTSMYLCASSTYGGELFFGEGSRLTVL.

CDR3 in DNA: TGTGCCAGCAGTCCGACCTGGACCGCCAGGCGGTTTTTT. Its translation: CASSPTWTARRFF. The V call is TRBV5-5, the J call TRBJ1-4; no definite D call. V dropped 5 bases and J dropped 16 bases, with 21 bases sitting between them. Germline V gives CDR1 SGHKS, CDR2 YYEKEE (reference sequence). This CDR3 is built from 13 residues.

CDR3 in DNA: TGTGCCAGCAGCTTGGCCGGGAGGCAGGGGGCTGAAGAGCAGTACTTC. It yields the protein CASSLAGRQGAEEQYF. The chain joins TRBV5-4 to TRBJ2-7; a possible D gene is TRBD1 (8 bases). Germline V CDR1 and CDR2: SGHNT, YYREEE (reference sequence). The CDR3 runs to 16 residues. Between the trimmed V and J ends, which lost 0 bases and 7 bases, there was a span of 20 bases. Combining the CDR3 with reference TRBV5-4 and TRBJ2-7 gives the whole variable domain ETGVTQSPTHLIKTRGQQVTLRCSSQSGHNTVSWYQQALGQGPQFIFQYYREEENGRGNFPPRFSGLQFPNYSSELNVNALELDDSALYLCASSLAGRQGAEEQYFGPGTRLTVT.

This clonotype was seen repeatedly, ten times or more. The chain couples TRBV25-1 to TRBJ1-5; D is ambiguous. The length of the CDR3 is 15 residues. V lost 2 bases, J lost 2 bases, and 10 bases lay in between. Germline V gene sequence: CDR1 MGHDK, CDR2 SYGVNS. The CDR3 DNA follows: TGTGCCAGCAGTGAAGGAGGGATGGGCAATCAGCCCCAGCATTTT. This gives the protein CASSEGGMGNQPQHF.